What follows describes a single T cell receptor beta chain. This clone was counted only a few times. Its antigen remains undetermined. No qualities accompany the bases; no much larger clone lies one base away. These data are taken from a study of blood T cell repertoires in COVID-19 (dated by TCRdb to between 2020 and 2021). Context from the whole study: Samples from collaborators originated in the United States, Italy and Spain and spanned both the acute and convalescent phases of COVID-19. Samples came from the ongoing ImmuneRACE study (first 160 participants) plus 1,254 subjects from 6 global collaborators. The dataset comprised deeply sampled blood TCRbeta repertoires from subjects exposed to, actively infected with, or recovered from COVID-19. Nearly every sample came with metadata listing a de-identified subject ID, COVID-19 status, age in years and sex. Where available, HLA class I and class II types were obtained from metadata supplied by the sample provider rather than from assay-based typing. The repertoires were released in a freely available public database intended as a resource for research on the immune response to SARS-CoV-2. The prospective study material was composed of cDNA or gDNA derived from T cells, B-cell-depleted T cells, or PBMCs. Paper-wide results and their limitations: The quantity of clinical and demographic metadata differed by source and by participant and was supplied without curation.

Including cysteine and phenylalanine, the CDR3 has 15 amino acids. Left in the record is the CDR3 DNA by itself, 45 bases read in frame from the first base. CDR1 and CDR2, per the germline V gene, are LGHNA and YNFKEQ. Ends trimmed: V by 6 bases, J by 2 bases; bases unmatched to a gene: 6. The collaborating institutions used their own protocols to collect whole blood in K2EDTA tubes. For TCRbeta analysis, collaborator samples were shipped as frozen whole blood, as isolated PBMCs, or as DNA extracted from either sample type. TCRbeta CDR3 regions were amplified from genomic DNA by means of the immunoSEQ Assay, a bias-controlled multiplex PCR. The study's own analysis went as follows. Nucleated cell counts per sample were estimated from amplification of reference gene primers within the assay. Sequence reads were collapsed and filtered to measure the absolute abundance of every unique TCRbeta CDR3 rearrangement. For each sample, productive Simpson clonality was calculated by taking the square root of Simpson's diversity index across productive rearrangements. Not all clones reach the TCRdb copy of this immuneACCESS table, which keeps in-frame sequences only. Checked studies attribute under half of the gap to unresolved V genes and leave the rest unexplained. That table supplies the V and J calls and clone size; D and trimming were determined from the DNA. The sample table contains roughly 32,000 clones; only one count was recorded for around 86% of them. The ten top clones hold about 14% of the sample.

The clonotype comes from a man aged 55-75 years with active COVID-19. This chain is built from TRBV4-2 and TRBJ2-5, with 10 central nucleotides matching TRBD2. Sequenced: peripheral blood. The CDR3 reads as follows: CASSSGLADQETQYF. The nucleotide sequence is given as TGTGCCAGCAGTTCCGGACTAGCGGATCAAGAGACCCAGTACTTC.